Given below is one T cell receptor beta chain in context. Its antigen is as yet unknown. The input for sorted-subset replicate PCRs was approximately 200 ng DNA, 25,000 to 35,000 T cell genomes. Profiling relied on immunoSEQ multiplex PCR, and the TCRdb table lists in-frame clones only, not all of them. The repertoire holds roughly 2 million clones, with roughly 95% as singletons. The source of the sample is a study of shared clonotypes between healthy human individuals. Findings and limits, study-wide: Naive subsets tended to show greater estimated richness than memory subsets.

Naive CD8 cells lacked CD45RO, underwent positive selection for CCR7 and left out terminally differentiated effector memory CD45RA+ cells. Trimming cost V 0 bases and J 4 bases, with 12 bases left between them. The germline V gene has CDR1 MNHNY and CDR2 SVGAGI (reference sequence). The CDR3 totals 15 residues. V gene TRBV6-6 combines with J gene TRBJ2-5; D ambiguous. The sequenced material came from naive CD8+ T cells sorted from blood. This clonotype originated in a man younger than 30 in good health. The CDR3 DNA follows: TGTGCCAGCAGTTACTCACCCCCCGACGGAGAGACCCAGTACTTC. Translated: CASSYSPPDGETQYF.